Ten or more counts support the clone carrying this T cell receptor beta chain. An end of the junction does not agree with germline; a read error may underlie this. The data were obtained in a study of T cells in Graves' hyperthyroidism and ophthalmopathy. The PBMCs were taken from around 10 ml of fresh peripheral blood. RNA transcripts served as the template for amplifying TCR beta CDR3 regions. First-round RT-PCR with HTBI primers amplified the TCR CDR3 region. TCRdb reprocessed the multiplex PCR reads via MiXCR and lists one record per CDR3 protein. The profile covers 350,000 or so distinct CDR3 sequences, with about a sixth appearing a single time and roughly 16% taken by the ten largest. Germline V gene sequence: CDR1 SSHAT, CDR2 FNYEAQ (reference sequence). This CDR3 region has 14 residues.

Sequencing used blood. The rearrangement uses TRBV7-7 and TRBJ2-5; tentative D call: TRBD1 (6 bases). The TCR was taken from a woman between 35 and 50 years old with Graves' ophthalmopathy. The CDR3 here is CASSKTGDRETQYF. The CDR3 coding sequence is TGTGCTAGCAGCAAGACAGGCGACCGAGAGACCCAGTACTTC.